The 31 T cell receptor beta chains in this list originate from one sample, sequenced in a study of blood T cell repertoires in COVID-19. The repertoire was sequenced with immunoSEQ multiplex PCR; TCRdb's copy has only in-frame clones and lacks some. In the table there are over 150,000 clones, around 84% of which are singletons. The sequencing sample was made of peripheral blood. Every receptor here comes from a middle-aged man with active or convalescent COVID-19.

V gene TRBV4-2 combines with J gene TRBJ1-5; D perhaps matches TRBD1 (5 bases). Germline loops: CDR1 LGHNA, CDR2 YNFKEQ. The germline V and J ends were trimmed by 4 bases and 3 bases, with 10 bases remaining between them. The CDR3 runs to 14 residues. The CDR3 DNA follows: TGTGCCAGCAGCCGAGGGGAGGTCAATCAGCCCCAGCATTTT. Translated, it gives CASSRGEVNQPQHF.

The chain combines TRBV7-9 with TRBJ2-7; 8 bases align to TRBD1. The CDR3 has 16 amino acids. Trimming at V came to 5 bases and at J to 2 bases, leaving 11 bases not matched to a gene. The germline V gene encodes CDR1 SEHNR and CDR2 FQNEAQ (reference sequence). CDR3 sequence: CASSKYRDRRTYEQYF. The CDR3 coding sequence is TGTGCCAGCAGCAAATACCGGGACAGGAGAACCTACGAGCAGTACTTC.

V is TRBV30 and J is TRBJ1-3, with D perhaps matching TRBD1 (6 bases). The V end lost 7 bases, the J end lost 3 bases, and 13 bases lay between the germline ends. This CDR3 region has 13 residues. Per germline, CDR1 GTSNPN and CDR2 SVGIG (reference sequence). The CDR3 DNA reads as TGTGCCTCTCAGGGGTTGGGTGGAAACACCATATATTTT. Translating it yields CASQGLGGNTIYF.

V gene TRBV7-8 combines with J gene TRBJ2-5; weak D call: TRBD1 (5 bases). V was shortened by 3 bases and J by 5 bases, with 10 bases between the two germline ends. Germline V gene sequence: CDR1 SGHVS, CDR2 FQNEAQ. This CDR3 has 13 residues. In DNA, the CDR3 is TGTGCCAGCAGCTTGCAGGGTAGGGAGACCCAGTACTTC. Its protein is CASSLQGRETQYF. The full variable domain, in which reference TRBV7-8 and TRBJ2-5 provide the parts outside the CDR3, is GAGVSQSPRYKVAKRGQDVALRCDPISGHVSLFWYQQALGQGPEFLTYFQNEAQLDKSGLPSDRFFAERPEGSVSTLKIQRTQQEDSAVYLCASSLQGRETQYFGPGTRLLVL.

The rearrangement uses TRBV28 and TRBJ1-5, with TRBD1 as a possible D gene (6 bases). The V gene lost 5 bases and the J gene lost 0 bases, with 14 bases spanning the gap. CDR1 is MDHEN and CDR2 is SYDVKM in the germline V gene. The CDR3 contains 16 residues. Here the CDR3 DNA reads TGTGCCAGCAGTACCCGGGGGGCCTATAGCAATCAGCCCCAGCATTTT. This codes for CASSTRGAYSNQPQHF.

The V call is TRBV2, the J call TRBJ2-2; no clear D. V was shortened by 8 bases and J by 0 bases, with 7 bases between the two germline ends. This CDR3 spans 13 amino acids. The germline V gene encodes CDR1 SNHLY and CDR2 FYNNEI. The CDR3 DNA reads TGTGCCAGCCTGACAACGAACACCGGGGAGCTGTTTTTT. Encoded protein: CASLTTNTGELFF.

The CDR3 nucleotides are TGTGCCAGCAGCTTTTCTATGACAGGGGCCAGGAACACTGAAGCTTTCTTT. It encodes CASSFSMTGARNTEAFF. The V call is TRBV7-6, the J call TRBJ1-1; 8 bases map to TRBD1. This CDR3 spans 17 amino acids. Germline lookup yields CDR1 SGHVS and CDR2 FNYEAQ. Losses at the gene ends were 3 bases for V and 1 base for J; bases not matched to a gene: 10.

The genes are TRBV9 and TRBJ2-3; 8 positions match TRBD2. V trimming: 4 bases; J trimming: 1 base; junction bases outside the gene matches: 5. Germline V gene data show CDR1 as SGDLS and CDR2 as YYNGEE. CDR3 length: 15 amino acids. This CDR3 is CASSPKTSGTDTQYF. The CDR3 region has the DNA TGTGCCAGCAGCCCCAAGACTAGCGGCACAGATACGCAGTATTTT.

This rearrangement joins TRBV7-9 to TRBJ2-5; D is unresolved. The CDR3 runs 14 residues. Germline lookup yields CDR1 SEHNR and CDR2 FQNEAQ (reference sequence). V gave up 0 bases and J gave up 5 bases, with 10 bases separating them. As DNA, the CDR3 is TGTGCCAGCAGCTTAGCGAGCCCCCGGGAGACCCAGTACTTC. Translation gives CASSLASPRETQYF.

This chain joins TRBV4-1 and TRBJ1-6, with D unresolved. This CDR3 has 16 residues. CDR1 and CDR2 (germline): MGHRA, YSYEKL. The V end was cut by 6 bases, the J end by 10 bases, with 22 bases between. CDR3 nucleotide sequence: TGCGCCAGCAGGACGTGGGAGGGTGCTTTCCGATCACCCCTCCACTTT. Encoded protein: CASRTWEGAFRSPLHF.

The sample holds a few counts of this clone. V gene TRBV27 combines with J gene TRBJ2-4; D call uncertain. CDR1 and CDR2 (germline): MNHEY, SMNVEV (reference sequence). This CDR3 is 11 amino acids long. The CDR3: CFRVAKNIQYF. In DNA, the CDR3 is TGTTTTCGGGTGGCCAAAAACATTCAGTACTTC.

The chain has TRBV19 and TRBJ1-3; D may be TRBD1 (6 bases). Germline V CDR1 and CDR2: LNHDA, SQIVND (reference sequence). V was cut by 4 bases and J by 2 bases, with 12 bases left in between. CDR3 length equals 15 residues. The CDR3 region is CASSRGPGTGNTIYF. The CDR3 DNA reads as TGTGCCAGTAGTAGGGGGCCGGGGACTGGAAACACCATATATTTT.

The chain joins TRBV5-1 to TRBJ2-1; TRBD2 is a possible D gene (5 bases). CDR3 size: 13 residues. V dropped 4 bases and J dropped 9 bases, with 14 bases sitting between them. The germline CDR1 and CDR2 sequences are SGHRS and YFSETQ. The CDR3 sequence is CASSEYVATEQFF. CDR3 in DNA: TGCGCCAGCAGCGAATACGTAGCGACTGAGCAGTTCTTC.

The rearrangement links TRBV7-6 to TRBJ2-5; 10 nucleotides agree with TRBD2. The trim removed 1 base at V and 0 bases at J, leaving 5 bases unmatched. The germline V gene has CDR1 SGHVS and CDR2 FNYEAQ. The CDR3 spans 17 residues. CDR3 amino acids: CASSLVAGGSYQETQYF. DNA of the CDR3: TGTGCCAGCAGCTTAGTAGCGGGGGGTTCGTACCAAGAGACCCAGTACTTC. Looking up the rest from reference TRBV7-6 and TRBJ2-5 gives the full variable domain: GAGVSQSPRYKVTKRGQDVALRCDPISGHVSLYWYRQALGQGPEFLTYFNYEAQQDKSGLPNDRFSAERPEGSISTLTIQRTEQRDSAMYRCASSLVAGGSYQETQYFGPGTRLLVL.

The genes are TRBV5-1 and TRBJ2-3; 8 nucleotides line up with TRBD2. J gave up 0 bases and V 0 bases, and 0 bases lay outside the gene matches. The CDR3 has 15 residues. In germline, CDR1 is SGHRS, CDR2 YFSETQ. The CDR3 spells CASSLVAGSTDTQYF. The CDR3 bases are TGCGCCAGCAGCTTGGTAGCGGGGAGCACAGATACGCAGTATTTT.

In DNA, the CDR3 is TGTGCCAGCAGTGAATGGGCTGGGGGGGGGCTCACCTACAATGAGCAGTTCTTC. This sequence encodes CASSEWAGGGLTYNEQFF. The V and J genes are TRBV6-1 and TRBJ2-1, with a tentative D call TRBD2 (7 bases). V was pared by 2 bases and J by 2 bases, with 19 bases between. CDR3 length: 18 residues. Germline V gene lookup returns CDR1 MNHNS and CDR2 SASEGT.

The chain uses TRBV6-1 and TRBJ1-2; TRBD1 might be the D (6 bases). Trimming pared 2 bases from V and 8 bases from J, leaving 12 bases between. The CDR3 is 13 residues long. The germline V gene encodes CDR1 MNHNS and CDR2 SASEGT. CDR3 DNA sequence: TGTGCCAGCAGTGAAAGCACAGGGTTCGGCTACACCTTC. Its translation: CASSESTGFGYTF.

This clone was counted once. The chain combines TRBV12-3 or TRBV12-4 with TRBJ1-1; D not certain. Trimming stripped 9 bases from V and 4 bases from J, with 9 bases between. The CDR3 has 11 amino acids. CDR3 DNA sequence: TGTGCCAGTCGAGGCGGCACTGAAGCTTTCTTT. It encodes CASRGGTEAFF.

This clone was seen a single time. This chain joins TRBV19 and TRBJ1-1; D is undetermined. Germline CDR1 and CDR2: LNHDA and SQIVND (reference sequence). V was shortened by 3 bases and J by 2 bases, with 10 bases between the two germline ends. The CDR3 runs 14 residues. This CDR3 reads CASSMRGRNTEAFF. CDR3 sequence (DNA): TGTGCCAGTAGTATGCGGGGTAGAAACACTGAAGCTTTCTTT.

The genes are TRBV28 and TRBJ1-3; D is perhaps TRBD1 (5 bases). Deletions cut 5 bases from V and 3 bases from J, with 14 bases between. CDR1 and CDR2 from the germline V gene are MDHEN and SYDVKM. CDR3 size: 15 residues. CDR3 loop: CASSLPGGGGNTIYF. The CDR3 DNA is TGTGCCAGCAGTCTCCCCGGGGGGGGTGGAAACACCATATATTTT.

Written as DNA, the CDR3 is TGTGCCATCAGTCCGACAGGAAATTCACCCCTCCACTTT. Encoded protein: CAISPTGNSPLHF. The rearrangement links TRBV10-3 to TRBJ1-6; the D gene is possibly TRBD1 (6 bases). The CDR3 contains 13 residues. The germline CDR1 and CDR2 sequences are ENHRY and SYGVKD. Between the trimmed V and J ends, which lost 5 bases and 7 bases, there was a span of 9 bases.

This clone appeared a few times. This chain links TRBV5-4 with TRBJ2-2; no clear D gene. Trimming removed 4 bases at V and 7 bases at J, with 14 bases between. Germline lookup yields CDR1 SGHNT and CDR2 YYREEE (reference sequence). The CDR3 is 14 residues long. CDR3: CASSLSGSGGELFF. CDR3 bases: TGTGCCAGCAGCCTGTCCGGGTCCGGCGGGGAGCTGTTTTTT. Variable domain in full (rest from reference TRBV5-4 and TRBJ2-2): ETGVTQSPTHLIKTRGQQVTLRCSSQSGHNTVSWYQQALGQGPQFIFQYYREEENGRGNFPPRFSGLQFPNYSSELNVNALELDDSALYLCASSLSGSGGELFFGEGSRLTVL.

J is TRBJ1-6 and V is TRBV6-5; 7 nucleotides line up with TRBD1. V shed 5 bases, J shed 10 bases, and the junction held 11 bases outside the gene matches. The CDR3 loop spans 15 amino acids. Germline CDR1 reads MNHEY; CDR2 reads SVGAGI. CDR3 protein: CASSHTDRVESPLHF. CDR3 nucleotide sequence: TGTGCCAGCAGTCACACCGACAGGGTGGAATCACCCCTCCACTTT.

CDR3 DNA sequence: TGCGCCAGCAGCTCCGGACTAGCGGCCCTCACAGATACGCAGTATTTT. Translating gives CASSSGLAALTDTQYF. This chain connects TRBV5-1 to TRBJ2-3; 10 positions agree with TRBD2. V was clipped by 3 bases and J by 2 bases; unmatched bases: 6. The germline gives CDR1 SGHRS, CDR2 YFSETQ. The CDR3 length is 16 residues.

The CDR3: CASSLGQYSNQPQHF. The CDR3 bases are TGTGCCAGCAGCTTGGGACAGTACAGCAATCAGCCCCAGCATTTT. The rearrangement uses TRBV5-5 and TRBJ1-5; D perhaps matches TRBD1 (5 bases). Germline CDR1 is SGHKS and CDR2 is YYEKEE (reference sequence). This CDR3 contains 15 residues. With 0 bases removed from V and 1 base from J, the gap between germline ends came to 8 bases.

The chain has TRBV4-1 and TRBJ1-2; no reliable D call. Trimming took off 5 bases at V and 8 bases at J, with 15 bases between the two ends. Per the germline V gene, CDR1 is MGHRA and CDR2 is YSYEKL. The CDR3 covers 13 residues. The DNA of the CDR3 is TGCGCCAGCAGCTACTATCTCGTTGAGGGCTACACCTTC. This gives the protein CASSYYLVEGYTF.

This chain joins TRBV30 and TRBJ1-6; D perhaps matches TRBD1 (5 bases). V lost 0 bases and J 14 bases, leaving 17 bases between the germline ends. The CDR3 runs to 14 residues. Germline V CDR1 and CDR2: GTSNPN, SVGIG (reference sequence). The CDR3 protein is CAWSVPREMVALHF. The CDR3 region has the DNA TGTGCCTGGAGTGTCCCCAGGGAAATGGTGGCCCTCCACTTT.

The chain recombines TRBV19 with TRBJ2-7, with TRBD2 matching over 8 bases. Germline V gives CDR1 LNHDA, CDR2 SQIVND (reference sequence). There are 15 residues in the CDR3. The V and J ends lost 6 bases and 1 base, in that order; junction bases with no gene match: 8. In nucleotides, the CDR3 is TGTGCCAGTAGCGCGGGGACTAGGAAATCCTACGAGCAGTACTTC. The encoded protein is CASSAGTRKSYEQYF.

The chain combines TRBV12-5 with TRBJ1-1; perhaps TRBD1 as D (6 bases). The germline V gene has CDR1 LGHNT and CDR2 FRNRAP. Trimming shortened V by 3 bases and J by 3 bases, and 17 bases separated the two germline ends. The CDR3 consists of 16 residues. CDR3 sequence: CASGFAPRTVYTEAFF. CDR3 nucleotides: TGTGCTAGTGGTTTTGCTCCCCGGACAGTTTACACTGAAGCTTTCTTT.

This rearrangement joins TRBV5-6 to TRBJ2-7; 9 bases fit TRBD1. This CDR3 region has 14 residues. Germline V gives CDR1 SGHDT, CDR2 YYEEEE. V lost 3 bases, J lost 5 bases, and 6 bases stayed unmatched. CDR3 DNA sequence: TGTGCCAGCAGCTCCGTGACAGGGGGTAACGAGCAGTACTTC. Its translation: CASSSVTGGNEQYF.

The chain recombines TRBV18 with TRBJ1-2; D might be TRBD1 (6 bases). V dropped 2 bases and J dropped 5 bases, with 18 bases sitting between them. In germline, CDR1 is KGHSH, CDR2 LQKENI. This CDR3 is 16 amino acids long. For the CDR3, the DNA is TGTGCCAGCTCACCATCGACAGGAGCCGGACATTATGGCTACACCTTC. Its translation is CASSPSTGAGHYGYTF.